This TCR beta chain was captured in a study of cytomegalovirus exposure and HLA in healthy donors (dated by TCRdb to about 2017). With respect to the entire study: A later analysis indicated that the roughly 120 validation repertoires were generated on the platform also employed for the 666 repertoires of the first cohort. Along with the 666-subject first cohort, a separate validation cohort of over a hundred different subjects was used. High-throughput TCR immunosequencing, statistical association of individual TCRs with disease status, and machine learning were combined to predict cytomegalovirus infection status. The study aimed to test whether cataloging public T cell receptors could reveal signatures of past pathogen exposure. Overall study results and their limits: Across donors, most TCR sequences were observed very rarely, whereas some public TCRs were present in many individuals. All 120 or so repertoires were used to score co-occurrence in the validation cohort in a later analysis, because that analysis had no HLA typing for the cohort. It was suggested by the authors that the approach could potentially be generalized to other disease states and immunological phenotypes. The study listed approximately 150 TCR beta chains as associated with cytomegalovirus. In a later analysis, TCRs clustered in the first cohort were found to also tend to co-occur in the approximately 120 validation repertoires, with 94% of cluster scores above 0. Cytomegalovirus status was reported to be diagnosed by the classifier with high specificity and sensitivity in both the original and validation cohorts. Three of the identified cytomegalovirus-associated TCR beta chains were confirmed in vitro to be specific for cytomegalovirus antigens.

The receptor library was made with the immunoSEQ multiplex PCR assay. The paper's processing steps were these. To diagnose cytomegalovirus status from the catalog of TCR beta chain sequences, a statistical classification framework was built. Sourced from immuneACCESS, this table was stored by TCRdb with only in-frame sequences that have V and J called. A share of the clones is absent; for the studies checked, an unresolved V gene accounts for under half, and the remainder has no known explanation. That table is the source of V, J and clone size, and D and trimming were worked out from the DNA. The table for this sample lists about 340,000 clones; 86% of them were counted only once. The ten most abundant clones make up over 0.8% of the sample. As to this clone: Its binding antigen is unknown. Per-nucleotide qualities are absent, and no much larger clonotype sits a single base away.

Relative to germline, V is missing 5 bases and J is missing 0 bases, with 3 bases of the junction outside any gene match. The germline V gene (reference sequence) gives CDR1 as SSHAT and CDR2 as FNYEAQ. The CDR3 goes from the cysteine to the phenylalanine over 15 residues. The entry retains the CDR3 DNA only, 45 bases that are in frame from base 1. The donors were included in the validation cohort of 120 subjects, a group kept apart from the roughly 690-subject first cohort. Rearrangement joined TRBV7-7 to TRBJ2-1; 8 central bases correspond to TRBD2. Specimen: PBMCs. The TCR comes from a woman younger than 30 in good health and CMV-seronegative. Here the CDR3 is given as CASSRGLASYNEQFF. The DNA is TGTGCCAGCAGCCGTGGACTAGCCTCCTACAATGAGCAGTTCTTC.